Listed here are 11 T cell receptor beta chains from one sample, sequenced in a study of cytomegalovirus exposure and HLA in healthy donors. The PCR ran on 60 Vbeta and 13 Jbeta primers. Sequencing was performed with immunoSEQ multiplex PCR; in TCRdb, only in-frame clones are kept and a portion is missing. The table shows 180,000 or so clones, with almost 80% occurring only once. The sequenced sample consisted of PBMCs. All receptors come from a man aged 45-65 years in good health and CMV-seropositive.

There are a few counts of this clone. CDR3 protein: CASRTASASGYTF. In nucleotides, the CDR3 is TGTGCCAGCAGAACAGCCTCGGCCAGTGGCTACACCTTC. The genes are TRBV7-2 and TRBJ1-2; D ambiguous. Trimming stripped 6 bases from V and 7 bases from J, with 15 bases between. The germline V gene has CDR1 SGHTA and CDR2 FQGNSA. This CDR3 spans 13 amino acids.

This sequence joins TRBV5-4 and TRBJ2-7, with 7 bases identical to TRBD1. CDR1 is SGHNT and CDR2 is YYREEE in the germline V gene (reference sequence). This CDR3 is 15 amino acids long. V was pared by 3 bases and J by 3 bases, with 9 bases of the junction left unmatched. In nucleotides, the CDR3 is TGTGCCAGCAGCTGGACAGGCCATCTATGCTACGAGCAGTACGTC. It yields the protein CASSWTGHLCYEQYV.

The chain carries TRBV7-9 and TRBJ2-7; 7 nucleotides align to TRBD1. This CDR3 region has 16 residues. Germline values: CDR1 SEHNR, CDR2 FQNEAQ (reference sequence). J was trimmed by 0 bases and V by 0 bases; bases with no gene match: 5. CDR3 sequence reads: CASSLAYWTGSYEQYV. DNA for the CDR3: TGTGCCAGCAGCTTAGCGTACTGGACAGGCTCCTACGAGCAGTACGTC.

The V call is TRBV19, the J call TRBJ1-2; 7 bases are shared with TRBD1. Germline assignment: CDR1 LNHDA and CDR2 SQIVND (reference sequence). Trimming at V came to 4 bases and at J to 7 bases, leaving 12 bases not matched to a gene. This CDR3 is built from 15 residues. CDR3 sequence reads: CASSTGTDILGGYTF. Written as DNA, the CDR3 is TGTGCCAGTAGTACGGGGACAGACATTTTAGGTGGCTACACCTTC.

This clone was seen a single time. V is TRBV6-1 and J is TRBJ2-5; 8 bases match TRBD2. From germline, CDR1 is MNHNS and CDR2 SASEGT. Trimming cost V 7 bases and J 1 base; bases outside gene matches: 2. The CDR3 covers 13 residues. The CDR3 here is CASTGGGQETQYF. In DNA, the CDR3 is TGTGCCAGCACGGGGGGGGGCCAAGAGACCCAGTACTTC.

V and J are TRBV5-6 and TRBJ1-1, with D possibly TRBD1 on 6 matching bases. V lost 4 bases to trimming and J lost 3 bases, with 13 bases between them. Germline V CDR1 and CDR2: SGHDT, YYEEEE. The CDR3 is 14 residues long. CDR3 in DNA: TGTGCCAGCAGCAGACAGGCCGGGGACACTGAAGCTTTCTTT. It is translated as CASSRQAGDTEAFF.

The rearrangement joins TRBV18 to TRBJ2-3; 12 bases fit TRBD1. This CDR3 contains 16 residues. The trim removed 2 bases at V and 3 bases at J, leaving 3 bases unmatched. Germline V CDR1 and CDR2: KGHSH, LQKENI. The DNA of the CDR3 is TGTGCCAGCTCACCAAGGGACAGGGGGCAGACAGATACGCAGTATTTT. It encodes CASSPRDRGQTDTQYF.

The chain is built from TRBV7-8 and TRBJ2-5; 9 positions match TRBD2. The germline gives CDR1 SGHVS, CDR2 FQNEAQ. The CDR3 is 16 amino acids. With V trimmed by 5 bases and J by 0 bases, 7 bases remained unmatched. The CDR3 sequence is CASSVRASGDQETQYF. The CDR3 DNA follows: TGTGCCAGCAGCGTGAGGGCTAGCGGGGACCAAGAGACCCAGTACTTC.

The rearrangement uses TRBV18 and TRBJ1-6; 10 nucleotides agree with TRBD1. Germline-derived CDR1 and CDR2 are KGHSH and LQKENI. The CDR3 is 15 amino acids. Losses at the gene ends were 3 bases for V and 7 bases for J; bases not matched to a gene: 3. The CDR3 protein is CASSPLDRGNSPLHF. The CDR3 bases are TGTGCCAGCTCACCCCTGGACAGGGGGAATTCACCCCTCCACTTT.

The rearrangement joins TRBV6-1 to TRBJ2-5; 9 nucleotides align to TRBD1. CDR3 length: 14 residues. The ends lost 6 bases at V and 2 bases at J; junction bases unmatched: 4. Germline lookup yields CDR1 MNHNS and CDR2 SASEGT. CDR3 sequence reads: CASRETGGQETQYF. Here the CDR3 DNA reads TGTGCCAGCAGGGAGACAGGGGGACAAGAGACCCAGTACTTC.

This clone showed up just a few times. Within the sample, other DNA sequences also encode this same CDR3. This chain connects TRBV18 to TRBJ1-1, with 7 bases aligning to TRBD1. The CDR3 consists of 13 residues. V shed 4 bases, J shed 1 base, and the junction held 0 bases outside the gene matches. Germline V gene sequence: CDR1 KGHSH, CDR2 LQKENI. Written as DNA, the CDR3 is TGTGCCAGCTCACGGGACAGGAACACTGAAGCTTTCTTT. It yields the protein CASSRDRNTEAFF.